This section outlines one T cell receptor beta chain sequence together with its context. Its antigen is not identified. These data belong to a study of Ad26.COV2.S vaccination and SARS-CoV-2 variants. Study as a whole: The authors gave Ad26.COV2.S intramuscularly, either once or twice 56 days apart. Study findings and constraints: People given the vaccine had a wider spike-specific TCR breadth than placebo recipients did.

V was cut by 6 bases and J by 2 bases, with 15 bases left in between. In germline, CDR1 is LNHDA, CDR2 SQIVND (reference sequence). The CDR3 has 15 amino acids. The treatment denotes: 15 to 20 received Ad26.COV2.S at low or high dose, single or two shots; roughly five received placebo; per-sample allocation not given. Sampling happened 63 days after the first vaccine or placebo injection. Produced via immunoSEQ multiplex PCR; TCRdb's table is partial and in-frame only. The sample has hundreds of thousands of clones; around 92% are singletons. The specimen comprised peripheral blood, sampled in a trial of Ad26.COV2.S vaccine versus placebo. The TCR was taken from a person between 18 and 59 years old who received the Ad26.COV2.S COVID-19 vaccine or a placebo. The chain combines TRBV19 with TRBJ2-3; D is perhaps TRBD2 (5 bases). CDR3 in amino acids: CASSLDSKSTDTQYF. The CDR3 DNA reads TGTGCCAGTAGCTTGGACTCGAAGTCCACAGATACGCAGTATTTT.